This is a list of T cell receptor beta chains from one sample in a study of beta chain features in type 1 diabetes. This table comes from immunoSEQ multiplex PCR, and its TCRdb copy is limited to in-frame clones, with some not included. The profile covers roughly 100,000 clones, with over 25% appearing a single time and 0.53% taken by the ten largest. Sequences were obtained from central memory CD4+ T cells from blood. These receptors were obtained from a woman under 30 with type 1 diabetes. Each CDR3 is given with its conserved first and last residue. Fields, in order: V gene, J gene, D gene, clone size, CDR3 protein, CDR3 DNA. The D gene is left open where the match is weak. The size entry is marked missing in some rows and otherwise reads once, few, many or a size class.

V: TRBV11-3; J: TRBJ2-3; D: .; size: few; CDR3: CASSFPAQGRRTDTQYF; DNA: TGTGCCAGCAGCTTCCCCGCCCAGGGGCGGCGCACAGATACGCAGTATTTT
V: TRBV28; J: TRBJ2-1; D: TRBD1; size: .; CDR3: CATNKIGQGAIDEQFF; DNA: TGTGCCACCAACAAAATAGGACAGGGGGCAATCGATGAGCAGTTCTTC
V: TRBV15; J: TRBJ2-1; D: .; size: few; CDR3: CATRLRRAGIYNEQFF; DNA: TGTGCCACCAGGCTGAGGCGCGCGGGGATTTACAATGAGCAGTTCTTC
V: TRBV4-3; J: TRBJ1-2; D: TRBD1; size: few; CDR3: CASSRQGANYGYTF; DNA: TGCGCCAGCAGCAGACAGGGGGCTAACTATGGCTACACCTTC
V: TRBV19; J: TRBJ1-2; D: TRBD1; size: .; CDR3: CASRTTGGAIYGYTF; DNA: TGTGCCAGTAGAACAACAGGGGGGGCCATCTATGGCTACACCTTC
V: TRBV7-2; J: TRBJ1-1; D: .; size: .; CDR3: CASSLSPGVNTEAFF; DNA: TGTGCCAGCAGCTTATCCCCCGGAGTAAACACTGAAGCTTTCTTT
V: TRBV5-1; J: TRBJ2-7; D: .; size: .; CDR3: CASSFRQATSYEQYF; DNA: TGCGCCAGCAGCTTTAGACAGGCCACCTCCTACGAGCAGTACTTC
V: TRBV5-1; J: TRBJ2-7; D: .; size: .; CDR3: CASSHSGMRTYEQYF; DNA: TGCGCCAGCAGCCACTCGGGAATGCGGACCTACGAGCAGTACTTC
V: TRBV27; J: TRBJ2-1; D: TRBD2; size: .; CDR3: CASSLGAGRGNEQFF; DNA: TGTGCCAGCAGTTTAGGTGCAGGGAGGGGCAATGAGCAGTTCTTC
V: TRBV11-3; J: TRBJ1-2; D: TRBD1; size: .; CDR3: CASSQTGDGYTF; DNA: TGTGCCAGCAGCCAGACAGGGGATGGCTACACCTTC
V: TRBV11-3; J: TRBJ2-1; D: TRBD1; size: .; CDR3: CASSFSGTGGFEQFF; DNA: TGTGCCAGCAGCTTTTCCGGGACAGGGGGCTTTGAGCAGTTCTTC
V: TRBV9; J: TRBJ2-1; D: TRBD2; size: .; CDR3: CASSVEGLGDNEQFF; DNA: TGTGCCAGCAGCGTAGAGGGACTAGGGGACAATGAGCAGTTCTTC
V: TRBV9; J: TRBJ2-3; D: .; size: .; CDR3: CASSVDSLARADTQYF; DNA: TGTGCCAGCAGCGTAGATTCCCTAGCAAGGGCAGATACGCAGTATTTT
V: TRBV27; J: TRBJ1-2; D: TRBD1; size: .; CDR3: CASGDRGSYGYTF; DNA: TGTGCCAGCGGCGACAGGGGCAGCTATGGCTACACCTTC
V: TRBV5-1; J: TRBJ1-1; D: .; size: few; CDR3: CASSLGGPNTEAFF; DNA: TGCGCCAGCAGCTTGGGGGGCCCGAACACTGAAGCTTTCTTT
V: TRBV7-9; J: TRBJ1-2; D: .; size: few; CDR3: CASSPGGSTNYGYTF; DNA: TGTGCCAGCAGCCCTGGGGGGAGTACTAACTATGGCTACACCTTC
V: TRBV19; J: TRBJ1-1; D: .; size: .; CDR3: CASSQGLAMNTEAFF; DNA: TGTGCCAGTAGTCAGGGCCTGGCGATGAACACTGAAGCTTTCTTT
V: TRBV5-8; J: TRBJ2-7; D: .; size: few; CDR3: CASSLGSRYEQYF; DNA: TGTGCCAGCAGCTTGGGGAGTCGCTACGAGCAGTACTTC
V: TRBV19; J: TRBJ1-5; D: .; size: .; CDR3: CASSIDEGWQPQHF; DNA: TGTGCCAGTAGTATAGATGAGGGTTGGCAGCCCCAGCATTTT
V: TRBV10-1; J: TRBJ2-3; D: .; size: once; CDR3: CASSELRGATRDTQYF; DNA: TGCGCCAGCAGTGAGTTGCGCGGGGCAACGAGGGATACGCAGTATTTT
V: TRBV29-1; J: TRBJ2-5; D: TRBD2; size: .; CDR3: CSVAAGVGETQYF; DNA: TGCAGCGTTGCGGCGGGAGTTGGGGAGACCCAGTACTTC
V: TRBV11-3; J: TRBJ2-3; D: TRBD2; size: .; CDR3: CASSRGTSGIFTDTQYF; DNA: TGTGCCAGCAGCAGAGGGACTAGCGGGATATTCACAGATACGCAGTATTTT
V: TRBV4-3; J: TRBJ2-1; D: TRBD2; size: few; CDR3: CASSQEAGGWNEQFF; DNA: TGCGCCAGCAGCCAAGAAGCGGGAGGGTGGAATGAGCAGTTCTTC
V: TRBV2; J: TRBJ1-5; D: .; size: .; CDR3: CAGRTDNQPQHF; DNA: TGTGCGGGGCGGACGGACAATCAGCCCCAGCATTTT
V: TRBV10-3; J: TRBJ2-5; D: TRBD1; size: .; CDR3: CAIRETGMGETQYF; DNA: TGTGCCATCAGAGAGACAGGGATGGGGGAGACCCAGTACTTC
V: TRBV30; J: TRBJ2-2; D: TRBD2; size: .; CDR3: CAWTWLAGAAGELFF; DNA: TGTGCCTGGACTTGGCTAGCGGGAGCGGCCGGGGAGCTGTTTTTT
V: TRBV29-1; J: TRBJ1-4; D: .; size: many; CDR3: CSVAGVGEKLFF; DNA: TGCAGCGTTGCAGGGGTTGGTGAAAAACTGTTTTTT
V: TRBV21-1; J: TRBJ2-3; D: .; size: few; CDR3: CASTPPEDYYCTDTQYF; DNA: .
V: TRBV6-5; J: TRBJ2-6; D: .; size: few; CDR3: CASSLVVSGANVLTF; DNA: TGTGCCAGCAGTCTGGTAGTCTCTGGGGCCAACGTCCTGACTTTC
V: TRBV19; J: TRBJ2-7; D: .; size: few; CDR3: CASSKAIKSYEQYF; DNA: TGTGCCAGTAGTAAAGCAATAAAGTCCTACGAGCAGTACTTC
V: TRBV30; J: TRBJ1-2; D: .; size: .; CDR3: CAWSWGGDGGYTF; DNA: TGTGCCTGGAGCTGGGGGGGGGACGGGGGCTACACCTTC
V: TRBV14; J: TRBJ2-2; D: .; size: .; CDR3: CASSQADRGELFF; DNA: TGTGCCAGCAGCCAAGCGGACAGAGGGGAGCTGTTTTTT
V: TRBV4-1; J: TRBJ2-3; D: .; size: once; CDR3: CASSRDRMTDTQYF; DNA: TGCGCCAGCAGCCGCGACAGAATGACAGATACGCAGTATTTT
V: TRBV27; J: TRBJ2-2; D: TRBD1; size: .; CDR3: CASTGYRGHTGELFF; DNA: TGTGCCAGCACGGGGTACAGGGGACACACCGGGGAGCTGTTTTTT
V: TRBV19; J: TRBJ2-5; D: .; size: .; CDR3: CASSILTVSGETQYF; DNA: TGTGCCAGTAGTATCCTCACAGTTAGTGGCGAGACCCAGTACTTC
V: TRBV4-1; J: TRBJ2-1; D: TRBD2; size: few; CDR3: CASSQDPGLAGGYEQFF; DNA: TGCGCCAGCAGCCAAGACCCGGGACTAGCGGGAGGTTATGAGCAGTTCTTC
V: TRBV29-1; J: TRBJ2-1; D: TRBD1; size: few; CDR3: CSVYRPLKQTGGDEQFF; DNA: TGCAGCGTTTACCGGCCACTAAAACAGACAGGGGGTGATGAGCAGTTCTTC
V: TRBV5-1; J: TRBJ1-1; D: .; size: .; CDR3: CASTSGVSGTEAFF; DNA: TGCGCCAGCACCTCAGGGGTGTCAGGCACTGAAGCTTTCTTT
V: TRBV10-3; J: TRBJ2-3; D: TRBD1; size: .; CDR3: CAIGTGQGSTDTQYF; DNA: TGTGCCATCGGCACCGGACAGGGAAGCACAGATACGCAGTATTTT
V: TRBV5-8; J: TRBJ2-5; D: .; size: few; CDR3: CASSLFQGLDRKTQYF; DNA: TGTGCCAGCAGCTTGTTCCAGGGGCTTGACCGGAAGACCCAGTACTTC
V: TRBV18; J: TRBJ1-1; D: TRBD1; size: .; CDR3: CASSHDRVSGTEAFF; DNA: TGTGCCAGCTCACACGACAGGGTCTCGGGTACTGAAGCTTTCTTT
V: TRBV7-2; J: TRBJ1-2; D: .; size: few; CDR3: CASSLSYPTRDGYGYTF; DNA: TGTGCCAGCAGCCTGTCGTACCCGACCAGGGATGGCTATGGCTACACCTTC
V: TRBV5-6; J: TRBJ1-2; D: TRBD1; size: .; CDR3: CASSLTGGEGYGYTF; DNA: TGTGCCAGCAGCTTGACAGGGGGAGAAGGCTATGGCTACACCTTC
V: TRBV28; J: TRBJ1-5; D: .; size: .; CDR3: CASNLGGGTQPQHF; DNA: TGTGCCAGCAACCTGGGGGGGGGTACTCAGCCCCAGCATTTT
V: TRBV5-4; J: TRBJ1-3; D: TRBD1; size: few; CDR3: CASSRDRGRGNTIYF; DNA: TGTGCCAGCAGCCGGGACAGGGGGCGAGGAAACACCATATATTTT
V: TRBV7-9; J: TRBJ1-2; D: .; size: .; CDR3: CASSLAGGRVDYGYTF; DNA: TGTGCCAGCAGCTTAGCGGGGGGGAGAGTGGACTATGGCTACACCTTC
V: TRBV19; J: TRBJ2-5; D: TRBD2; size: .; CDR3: CASRGLAGGQETQYF; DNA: TGTGCCAGCAGGGGCCTGGCGGGAGGCCAAGAGACCCAGTACTTC
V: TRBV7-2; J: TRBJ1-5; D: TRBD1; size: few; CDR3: CASSAGTGGSQPQHF; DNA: TGTGCCAGCAGCGCGGGGACAGGGGGCAGTCAGCCCCAGCATTTT
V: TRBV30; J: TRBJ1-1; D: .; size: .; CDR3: CAWSVLQTNTEAFF; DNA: TGTGCCTGGAGTGTCTTACAAACAAACACTGAAGCTTTCTTT
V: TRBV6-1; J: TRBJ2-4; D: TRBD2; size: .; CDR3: CASSAGLAGDLRKNF; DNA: TGTGCCAGCAGTGCCGGACTAGCGGGAGACCTCAGAAAGAACTTC